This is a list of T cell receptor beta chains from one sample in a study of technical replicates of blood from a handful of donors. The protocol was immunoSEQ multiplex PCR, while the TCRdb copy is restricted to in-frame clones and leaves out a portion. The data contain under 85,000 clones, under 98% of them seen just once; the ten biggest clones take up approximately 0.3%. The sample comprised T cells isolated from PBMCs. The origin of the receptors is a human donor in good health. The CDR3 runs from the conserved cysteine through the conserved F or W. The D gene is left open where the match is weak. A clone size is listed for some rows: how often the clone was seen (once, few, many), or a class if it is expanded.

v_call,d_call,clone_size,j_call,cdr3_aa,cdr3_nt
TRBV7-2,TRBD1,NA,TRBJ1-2,CASSQPTGRNYGYTF,TGTGCCAGCAGCCAACCGACAGGGCGGAACTATGGCTACACCTTC
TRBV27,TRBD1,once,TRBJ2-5,CASSLWQGAETQYF,TGTGCCAGCAGTTTATGGCAGGGGGCAGAGACCCAGTACTTC
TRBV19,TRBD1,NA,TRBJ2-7,CASSDRVNEQYF,TGTGCCAGTTCCGACAGGGTGAACGAGCAGTACTTC
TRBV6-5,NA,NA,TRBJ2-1,CASSYGASYNEQFF,TGTGCCAGCAGTTACGGGGCCTCCTACAATGAGCAGTTCTTC
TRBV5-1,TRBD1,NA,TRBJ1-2,CASSLEGQAYGYTF,TGCGCCAGCAGCTTGGAGGGACAGGCCTATGGCTACACCTTC
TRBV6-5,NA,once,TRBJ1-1,CASSYSEGGTEAFF,TGTGCCAGCAGTTACTCTGAGGGAGGGACTGAAGCTTTCTTT
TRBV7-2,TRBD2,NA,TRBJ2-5,CASSSSGGSETQYF,TGTGCCAGCAGCTCTAGCGGGGGCTCGGAGACCCAGTACTTC
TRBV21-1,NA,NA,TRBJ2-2,CASSKEVGWGGTGELFF,TGTGCCAGCAGCAAAGAAGTGGGTTGGGGGGGCACCGGGGAGCTGTTTTTT
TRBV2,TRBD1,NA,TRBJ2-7,CASIRRGQPYEQYF,TGTGCCAGCATCCGCCGGGGACAGCCCTACGAGCAGTACTTC
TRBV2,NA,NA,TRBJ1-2,CASSGSANYGYTF,TGTGCCAGCAGTGGATCGGCTAACTATGGCTACACCTTC
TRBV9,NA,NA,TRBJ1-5,CASSLSRGNQPQHF,TGTGCCAGCAGCCTCTCCCGGGGGAATCAGCCCCAGCATTTT
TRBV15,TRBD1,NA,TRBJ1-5,CATSKSGTGIQPQHF,TGTGCCACCTCCAAATCCGGGACAGGGATTCAGCCCCAGCATTTT
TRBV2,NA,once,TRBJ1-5,CASRGLQPQHF,TGTGCCAGCAGGGGACTTCAGCCCCAGCATTTT
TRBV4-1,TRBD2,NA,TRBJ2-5,CASSHRGLGRETQYF,TGCGCCAGCAGCCATCGAGGACTAGGCAGGGAGACCCAGTACTTC
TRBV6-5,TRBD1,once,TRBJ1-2,CASSFTGGRGYTF,TGTGCCAGCAGTTTCACAGGGGGCCGAGGCTACACCTTC
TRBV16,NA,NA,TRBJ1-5,CASSQLGGNQPQHF,TGTGCCAGCAGCCAATTAGGGGGAAATCAGCCCCAGCATTTT
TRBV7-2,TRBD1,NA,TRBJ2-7,CASSRDPGQGDEQYF,TGTGCCAGCAGCAGAGATCCGGGACAGGGCGACGAGCAGTACTTC
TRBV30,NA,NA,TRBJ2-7,CAWSQEGSSYEQYF,TGTGCCTGGAGCCAGGAAGGGAGCTCCTACGAGCAGTACTTC
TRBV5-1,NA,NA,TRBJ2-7,CASSDKGVYNEQYF,TGCGCCAGCAGCGACAAAGGGGTGTATAACGAGCAGTACTTC
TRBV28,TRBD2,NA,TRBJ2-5,CASSPGLAVQETQYF,TGTGCCAGCAGCCCGGGACTAGCGGTTCAAGAGACCCAGTACTTC
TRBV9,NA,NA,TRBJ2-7,CASSVAGSEQYF,TGTGCCAGCAGCGTAGCGGGGTCCGAGCAGTACTTC
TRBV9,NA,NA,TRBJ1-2,CASSVDGVASPSYGYTF,TGTGCCAGCAGCGTAGATGGAGTGGCCAGCCCCTCCTATGGCTACACCTTC
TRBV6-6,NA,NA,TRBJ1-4,CASSYSKAGFAEKLFF,TGTGCCAGCAGTTACTCGAAAGCAGGGTTTGCTGAAAAACTGTTTTTT
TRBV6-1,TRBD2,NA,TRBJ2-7,CASTRLAGASYEQYF,TGTGCCAGCACACGACTAGCGGGAGCCTCCTACGAGCAGTACTTC
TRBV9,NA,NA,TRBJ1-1,CASSVALQGKTEAFF,TGTGCCAGCAGCGTAGCATTACAGGGCAAGACTGAAGCTTTCTTT
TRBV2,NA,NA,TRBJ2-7,CAIPRGLSSYEQYF,TGTGCCATCCCACGGGGTTTGTCCTCCTACGAGCAGTACTTC
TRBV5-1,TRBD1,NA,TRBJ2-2,CASSLAGTGADTGELFF,TGCGCCAGCAGCTTGGCGGGGACAGGGGCTGACACCGGGGAGCTGTTTTTT
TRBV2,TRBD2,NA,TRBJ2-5,CASNGGSRETQYF,TGTGCCAGCAATGGCGGGAGTCGCGAGACCCAGTACTTC
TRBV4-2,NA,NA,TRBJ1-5,CASSQEALGHGSNQPQHF,TGTGCCAGCAGCCAAGAGGCCCTGGGACACGGTAGCAATCAGCCCCAGCATTTT
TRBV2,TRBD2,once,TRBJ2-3,CASSRGAGGPTDTQYF,TGTGCCAGCAGTAGGGGAGCGGGAGGGCCGACAGATACGCAGTATTTT
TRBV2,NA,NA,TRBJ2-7,CASRGIFGPQQGRTYEQYF,TGTGCCAGCAGAGGGATTTTTGGACCACAACAGGGAAGGACCTACGAGCAGTACTTC
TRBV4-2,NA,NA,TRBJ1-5,CASSLDMGAILGNQPQHF,TGTGCCAGCAGTCTGGACATGGGCGCCATATTGGGCAATCAGCCCCAGCATTTT
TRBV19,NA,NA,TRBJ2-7,CASSLRGTYEQYF,TGTGCCAGTAGTCTAAGGGGAACCTACGAGCAGTACTTC
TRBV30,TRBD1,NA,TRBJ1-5,CAWAKGAVGDQPQHF,TGTGCCTGGGCTAAGGGGGCGGTCGGAGATCAGCCCCAGCATTTT
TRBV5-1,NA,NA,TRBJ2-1,CASSRLEFRTNEQFF,TGCGCCAGCAGCCGACTAGAGTTCAGGACCAATGAGCAGTTCTTC
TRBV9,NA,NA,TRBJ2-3,CASNSFGGKDTQYF,TGTGCCAGCAACTCATTTGGAGGGAAGGATACGCAGTATTTT
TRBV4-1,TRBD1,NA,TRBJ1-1,CASSQGQGRTEAFF,TGCGCCAGCAGCCAGGGACAGGGGAGGACTGAAGCTTTCTTT
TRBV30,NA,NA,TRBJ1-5,CAWRAGRDQPQHF,TGTGCCTGGAGGGCAGGGAGGGATCAGCCCCAGCATTTT
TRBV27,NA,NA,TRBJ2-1,CASSWDSTYKEVGEQFF,TGTGCCAGCAGTTGGGACTCTACATATAAAGAGGTCGGTGAGCAGTTCTTC
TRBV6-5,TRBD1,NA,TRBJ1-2,CASVTGAGGYTF,TGTGCCAGCGTGACAGGGGCAGGTGGCTACACCTTC
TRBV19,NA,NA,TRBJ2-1,CASSIPRTAEGQFF,TGTGCCAGTAGTATCCCCCGGACCGCGGAGGGACAGTTCTTC
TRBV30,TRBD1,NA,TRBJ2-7,CASWDRGTYEQYF,TGTGCCTCCTGGGACAGGGGGACCTACGAGCAGTACTTC
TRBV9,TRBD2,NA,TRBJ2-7,CASSVAGGGYEQYF,TGTGCCAGCAGCGTAGCGGGAGGCGGTTACGAGCAGTACTTC
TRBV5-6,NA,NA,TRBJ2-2,CASSFPISEGNTGELFF,TGTGCCAGCAGCTTCCCCATCTCCGAGGGGAACACCGGGGAGCTGTTTTTT
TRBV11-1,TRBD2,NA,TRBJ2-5,CASSLGSGTEEYF,TGTGCCAGCAGCCTGGGTAGCGGGACGGAGGAGTACTTC
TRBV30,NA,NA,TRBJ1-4,CAWWTDEKLFF,TGTGCCTGGTGGACAGATGAAAAACTGTTTTTT
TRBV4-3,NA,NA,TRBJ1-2,CASSQESEVYGYTF,TGCGCCAGCAGCCAAGAGTCGGAGGTCTATGGCTACACCTTC
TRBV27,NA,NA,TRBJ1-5,CASSYSNQPQHF,TGTGCCAGCAGCTATAGCAATCAGCCCCAGCATTTT
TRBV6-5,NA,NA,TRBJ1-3,CASIHNSGNTIYF,TGTGCCAGCATACATAACTCTGGAAACACCATATATTTT
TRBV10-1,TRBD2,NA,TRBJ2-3,CASSVAGGADTQYF,TGCGCCAGCAGTGTAGCGGGAGGGGCAGATACGCAGTATTTT
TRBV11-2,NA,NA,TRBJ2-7,CASSEGEQYF,TGTGCCAGCAGCGAGGGCGAGCAGTACTTC
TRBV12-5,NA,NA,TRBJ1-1,CASGLDLDLTHTEAFF,TGTGCTAGTGGTTTGGACTTAGATCTAACCCACACTGAAGCTTTCTTT
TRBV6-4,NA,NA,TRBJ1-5,CASRYPVNGNQPQHF,TGTGCCAGCAGGTATCCGGTCAACGGCAATCAGCCCCAGCATTTT
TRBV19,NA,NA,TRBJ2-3,CASSRTGSTDTQYF,TGTGCCAGTAGTCGGACGGGGAGCACAGATACGCAGTATTTT
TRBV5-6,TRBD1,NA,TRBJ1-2,CASSLPQGQGYGYTF,TGTGCCAGCAGCTTGCCCCAGGGACAGGGGTACGGCTACACCTTC
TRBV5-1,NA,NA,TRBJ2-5,CASSLATGQGGETQYF,TGCGCCAGCAGCTTGGCGACAGGCCAGGGGGGAGAGACCCAGTACTTC
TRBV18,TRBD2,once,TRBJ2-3,CASSPQSLAATTDTQYF,TGTGCCAGCTCACCTCAATCCCTAGCGGCAACCACAGATACGCAGTATTTT
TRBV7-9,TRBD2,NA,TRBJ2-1,CASRTLRGDEQFF,TGTGCCAGCAGGACTCTACGGGGGGATGAGCAGTTCTTC
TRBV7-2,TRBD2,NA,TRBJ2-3,CASSIAGAYTQYF,TGTGCCAGCAGCATAGCGGGAGCTTATACGCAGTATTTT
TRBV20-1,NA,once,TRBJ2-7,CSAIQGYEQYF,TGCAGTGCGATCCAGGGCTACGAGCAGTACTTC